What follows are 2 T cell receptor beta chains derived from one specimen sequenced in a study of T-cell reconstitution after alpha-beta-depleted transplantation in children. Researchers prepared the TCRbeta library using unique molecular identifiers, the study reports. TCRdb recomputed calls from the PCR reads with MiXCR, one row per CDR3 protein. Among 600,000 to 700,000 distinct CDR3 sequences, approximately 14% were seen once, and the ten largest hold 0.75% to 0.85%. The material was PBMCs, obtained before TCRalphabeta/CD19-depleted stem cell transplant. The receptors were sampled from a girl aged 2 to 10 with congenital amegakaryocytic thrombocytopenia, due to receive a stem cell transplant.

This clonotype appeared many times. The junction departs from germline at one end; a sequencing error may be responsible. The chain carries TRBV4-2 and TRBJ1-2; unclear D gene. This CDR3 comprises 14 residues. CDR1 is LGHNA, CDR2 YNFKEQ, per germline. The CDR3 reads CASSQDRANYGYTF. The CDR3 region has the DNA TGTGCCAGCAGCCAAGATCGGGCTAATTATGGCTACACCTTC.

The V gene is TRBV11-2, the J gene TRBJ2-5; D gene ambiguous. This CDR3 is built from 12 residues. Per the germline V gene, CDR1 is SGHAT and CDR2 is FQNNGV. Trimming cost V 5 bases and J 3 bases, with 7 bases left between them. CDR3 DNA: TGTGCCAGCAGCGCCCGGGAAGAGACCCAGTACTTC. Protein sequence: CASSAREETQYF.